The clone carrying this TCR beta chain was counted a single time. The repertoire was sequenced with immunoSEQ multiplex PCR; TCRdb's copy has only in-frame clones and lacks some. This table has more than 65,000 clones, roughly 89% appearing once. This specimen comes from a study of technical replicates of blood from a handful of donors. This sequence was found in a human donor in good health. Material: T cells isolated from PBMCs.

This chain's CDR3 is CASARGQGLYEQYF. For the CDR3, the DNA is TGTGCCAGCGCCAGGGGGCAGGGGCTCTACGAGCAGTACTTC. The chain uses TRBV27 and TRBJ2-7, with TRBD1 matching 8 bases. Germline values: CDR1 MNHEY, CDR2 SMNVEV (reference sequence). The trim removed 8 bases at V and 3 bases at J, leaving 9 bases unmatched. This CDR3 region has 14 residues.